Described below is a single TCR beta chain sequence and its context. The data stem from a study of blood T cell repertoires in COVID-19. TCRdb keeps only in-frame clones here, not all; method: immunoSEQ multiplex PCR. The data hold over 250,000 clones, with around 92% observed a single time. CDR1 is LGHDT and CDR2 is YNNKEL in the germline V gene (reference sequence). CDR3 length equals 18 residues. With 0 bases removed from V and 4 bases from J, the gap between germline ends came to 21 bases. The chain joins TRBV3-1 (or the pseudogene TRBV3-2) to TRBJ1-2; D remains unclear. This clonotype was sampled from a woman in her sixties or seventies who had recovered from COVID-19. Sequencing was performed on PBMCs or T cells enriched from blood (not recorded which). DNA for the CDR3: TGTGCCAGCAGCCAAGATAAGCAATGGTTGAGCCGGGGCTATGGCTACACCTTC. It codes for CASSQDKQWLSRGYGYTF.